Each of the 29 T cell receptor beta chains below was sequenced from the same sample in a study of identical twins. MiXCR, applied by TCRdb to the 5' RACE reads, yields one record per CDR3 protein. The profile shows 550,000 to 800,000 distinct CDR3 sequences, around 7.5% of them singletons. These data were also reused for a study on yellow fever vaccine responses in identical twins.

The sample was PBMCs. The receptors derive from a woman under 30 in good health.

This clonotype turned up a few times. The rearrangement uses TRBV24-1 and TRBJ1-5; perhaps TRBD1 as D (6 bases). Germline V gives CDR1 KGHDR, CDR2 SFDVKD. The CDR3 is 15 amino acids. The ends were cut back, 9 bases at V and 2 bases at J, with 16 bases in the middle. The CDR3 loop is CATGAQGEGNQPQHF. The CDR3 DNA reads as TGTGCCACCGGAGCACAGGGTGAGGGCAATCAGCCCCAGCATTTT.

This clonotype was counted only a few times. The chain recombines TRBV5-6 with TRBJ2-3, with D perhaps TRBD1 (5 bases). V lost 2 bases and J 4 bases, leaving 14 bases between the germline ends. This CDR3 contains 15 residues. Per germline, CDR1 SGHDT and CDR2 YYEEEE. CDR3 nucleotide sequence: TGTGCCAGCAGCTTTGGGGCAGTGTTTCCAGATACGCAGTATTTT. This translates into CASSFGAVFPDTQYF.

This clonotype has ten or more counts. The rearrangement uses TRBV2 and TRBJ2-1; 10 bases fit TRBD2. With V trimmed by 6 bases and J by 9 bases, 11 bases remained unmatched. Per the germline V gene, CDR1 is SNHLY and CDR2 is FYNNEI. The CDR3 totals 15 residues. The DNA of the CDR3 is TGTGCCAGCAGCACCTCAGCGGGGGGGCCCAGTGAGCAGTTCTTC. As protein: CASSTSAGGPSEQFF. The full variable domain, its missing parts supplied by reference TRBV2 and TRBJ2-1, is EPEVTQTPSHQVTQMGQEVILRCVPISNHLYFYWYRQILGQKVEFLVSFYNNEISEKSEIFDDQFSVERPDGSNFTLKIRSTKLEDSAMYFCASSTSAGGPSEQFFGPGTRLTVL.

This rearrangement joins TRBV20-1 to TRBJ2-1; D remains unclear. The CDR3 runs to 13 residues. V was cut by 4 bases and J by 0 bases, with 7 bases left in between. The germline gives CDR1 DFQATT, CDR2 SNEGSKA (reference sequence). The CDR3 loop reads CSAMRLSYNEQFF. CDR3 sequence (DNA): TGCAGTGCTATGAGGCTCTCCTACAATGAGCAGTTCTTC.

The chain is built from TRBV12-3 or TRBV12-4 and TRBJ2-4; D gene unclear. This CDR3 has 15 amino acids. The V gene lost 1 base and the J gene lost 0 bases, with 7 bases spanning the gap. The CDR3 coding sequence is TGTGCCAGCAGTTTAGGGTGGGAAGCCAAAAACATTCAGTACTTC. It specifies CASSLGWEAKNIQYF.

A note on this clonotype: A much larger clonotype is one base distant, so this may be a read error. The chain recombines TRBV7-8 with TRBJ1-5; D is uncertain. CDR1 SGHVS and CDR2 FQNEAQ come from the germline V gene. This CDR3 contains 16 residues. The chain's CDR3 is CASSYEGSYSIQPQHF. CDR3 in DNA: TGTGCCAGCAGCTATGAGGGATCTTATAGCATTCAGCCCCAGCATTTT.

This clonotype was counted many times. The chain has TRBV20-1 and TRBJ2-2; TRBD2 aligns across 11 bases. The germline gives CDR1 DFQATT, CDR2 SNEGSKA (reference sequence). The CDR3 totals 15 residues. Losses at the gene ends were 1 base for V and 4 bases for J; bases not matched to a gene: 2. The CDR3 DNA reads TGCAGTGCTAGAGCTAGCGGGGGGTCCACCGGGGAGCTGTTTTTT. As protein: CSARASGGSTGELFF.

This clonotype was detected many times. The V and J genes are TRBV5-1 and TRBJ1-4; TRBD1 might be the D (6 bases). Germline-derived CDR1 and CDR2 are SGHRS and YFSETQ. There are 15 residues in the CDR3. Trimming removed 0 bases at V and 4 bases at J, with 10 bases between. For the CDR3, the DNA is TGCGCCAGCAGCTTGGGGACAGCGATTAATGAAAAACTGTTTTTT. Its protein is CASSLGTAINEKLFF.

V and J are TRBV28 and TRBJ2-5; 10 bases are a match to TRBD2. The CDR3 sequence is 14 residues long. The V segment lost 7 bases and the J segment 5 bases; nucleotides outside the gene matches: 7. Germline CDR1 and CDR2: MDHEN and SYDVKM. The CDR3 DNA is TGTGCCAGCACCCCCCTAGCGGGGGTTGAGACCCAGTACTTC. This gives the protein CASTPLAGVETQYF.

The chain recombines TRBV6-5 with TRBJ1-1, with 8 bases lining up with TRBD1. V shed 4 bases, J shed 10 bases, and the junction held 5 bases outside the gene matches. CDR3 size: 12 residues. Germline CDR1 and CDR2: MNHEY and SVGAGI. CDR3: CASSFRQGLAFF. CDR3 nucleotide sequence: TGTGCCAGCAGTTTCCGACAGGGGCTAGCTTTCTTT.

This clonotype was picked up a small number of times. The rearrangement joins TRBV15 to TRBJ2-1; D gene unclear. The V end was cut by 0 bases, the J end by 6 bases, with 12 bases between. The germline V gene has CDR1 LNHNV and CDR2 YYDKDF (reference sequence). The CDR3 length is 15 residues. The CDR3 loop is CATSRDRAVGNEQFF. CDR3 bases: TGTGCCACCAGCAGAGATCGGGCGGTGGGCAATGAGCAGTTCTTC.

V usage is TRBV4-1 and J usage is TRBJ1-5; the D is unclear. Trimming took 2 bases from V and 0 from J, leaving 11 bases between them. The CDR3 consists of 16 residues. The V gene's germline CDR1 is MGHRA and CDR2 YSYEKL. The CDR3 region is CASSQPTLGSNQPQHF. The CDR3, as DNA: TGCGCCAGCAGCCAACCTACCCTGGGTAGCAATCAGCCCCAGCATTTT.

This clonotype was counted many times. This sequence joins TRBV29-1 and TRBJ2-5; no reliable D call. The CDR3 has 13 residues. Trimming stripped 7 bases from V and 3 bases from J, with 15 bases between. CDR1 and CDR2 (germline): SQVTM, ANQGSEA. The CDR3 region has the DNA TGCAGCGCAGCCCCTATGGAGAAAGAGACCCAGTACTTC. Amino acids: CSAAPMEKETQYF.

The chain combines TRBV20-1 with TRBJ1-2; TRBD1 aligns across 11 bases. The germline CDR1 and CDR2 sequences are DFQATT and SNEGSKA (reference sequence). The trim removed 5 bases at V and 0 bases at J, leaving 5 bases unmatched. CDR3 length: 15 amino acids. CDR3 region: CSAWDRGTTNYGYTF. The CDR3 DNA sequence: TGCAGTGCTTGGGACAGGGGGACCACTAACTATGGCTACACCTTC.

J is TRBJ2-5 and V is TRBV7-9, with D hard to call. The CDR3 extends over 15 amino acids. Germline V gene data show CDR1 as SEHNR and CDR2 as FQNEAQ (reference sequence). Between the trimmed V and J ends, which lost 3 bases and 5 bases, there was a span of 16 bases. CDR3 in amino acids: CASSFSERSKETQYF. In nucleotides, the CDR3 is TGTGCCAGCAGCTTCTCGGAAAGGTCCAAGGAGACCCAGTACTTC. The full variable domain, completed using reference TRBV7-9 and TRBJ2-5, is DTGVSQNPRHKITKRGQNVTFRCDPISEHNRLYWYRQTLGQGPEFLTYFQNEAQLEKSRLLSDRFSAERPKGSFSTLEIQRTEQGDSAMYLCASSFSERSKETQYFGPGTRLLVL.

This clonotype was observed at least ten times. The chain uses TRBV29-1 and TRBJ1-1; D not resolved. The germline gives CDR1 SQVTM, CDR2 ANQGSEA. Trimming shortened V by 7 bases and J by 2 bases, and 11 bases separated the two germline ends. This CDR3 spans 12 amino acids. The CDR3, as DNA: TGCAGCGCCGGGTCTGTAAACACTGAAGCTTTCTTT. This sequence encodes CSAGSVNTEAFF.

Here the CDR3 reads CASRPSGGAYEQYF. DNA of the CDR3: TGTGCCAGCAGACCAAGCGGGGGTGCCTACGAGCAGTACTTC. This chain uses TRBV12-3 or TRBV12-4 with TRBJ2-7; 8 bases match TRBD2. V trimming: 6 bases; J trimming: 2 bases; junction bases outside the gene matches: 6. The CDR3 runs 14 residues.

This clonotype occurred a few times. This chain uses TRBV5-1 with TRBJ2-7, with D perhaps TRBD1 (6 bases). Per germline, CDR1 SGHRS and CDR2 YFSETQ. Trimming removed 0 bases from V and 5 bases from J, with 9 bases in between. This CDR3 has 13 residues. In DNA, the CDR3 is TGCGCCAGCAGCTTGGGCGGACAGAACGAGCAGTACTTC. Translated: CASSLGGQNEQYF.

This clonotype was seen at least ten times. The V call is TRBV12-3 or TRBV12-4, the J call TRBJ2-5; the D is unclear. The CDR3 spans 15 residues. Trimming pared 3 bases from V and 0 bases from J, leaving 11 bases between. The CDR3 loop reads CASSLAPGYQETQYF. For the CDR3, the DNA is TGTGCCAGCAGTTTGGCTCCGGGCTACCAAGAGACCCAGTACTTC.

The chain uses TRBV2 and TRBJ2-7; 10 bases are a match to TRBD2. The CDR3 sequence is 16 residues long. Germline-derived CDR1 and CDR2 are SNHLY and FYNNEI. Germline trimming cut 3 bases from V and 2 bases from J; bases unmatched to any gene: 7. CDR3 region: CASSDPGLAEAYEQYF. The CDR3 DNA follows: TGTGCCAGCAGTGACCCCGGACTAGCGGAGGCCTACGAGCAGTACTTC.

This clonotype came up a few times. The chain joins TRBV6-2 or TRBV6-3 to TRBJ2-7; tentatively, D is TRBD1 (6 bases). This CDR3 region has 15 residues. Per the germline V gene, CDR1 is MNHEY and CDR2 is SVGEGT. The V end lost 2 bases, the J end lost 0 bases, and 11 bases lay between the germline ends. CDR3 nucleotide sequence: TGTGCCAGCAGTTACGGGGGCCTTTCCTCCTACGAGCAGTACTTC. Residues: CASSYGGLSSYEQYF.

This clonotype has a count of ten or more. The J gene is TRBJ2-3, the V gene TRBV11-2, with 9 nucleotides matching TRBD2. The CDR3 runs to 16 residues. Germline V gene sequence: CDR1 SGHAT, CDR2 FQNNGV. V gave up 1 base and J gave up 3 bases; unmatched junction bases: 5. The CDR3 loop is CASSLVSAGGTDTQYF. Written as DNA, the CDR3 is TGTGCCAGCAGCTTAGTGTCAGCGGGGGGTACAGATACGCAGTATTTT.

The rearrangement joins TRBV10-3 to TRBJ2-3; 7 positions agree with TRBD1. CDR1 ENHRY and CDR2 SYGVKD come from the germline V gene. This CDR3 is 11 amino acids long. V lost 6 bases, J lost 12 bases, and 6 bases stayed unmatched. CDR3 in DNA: TGTGCCATCAGGGGAGACAGGGAACAGTATTTT. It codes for CAIRGDREQYF.

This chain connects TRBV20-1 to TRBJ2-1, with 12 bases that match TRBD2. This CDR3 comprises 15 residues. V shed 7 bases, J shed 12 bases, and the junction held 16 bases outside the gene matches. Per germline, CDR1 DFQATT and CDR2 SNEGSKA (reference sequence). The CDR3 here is CSGQGPGLAGAGQFF. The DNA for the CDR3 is TGCAGTGGCCAGGGTCCGGGACTAGCGGGCGCTGGGCAGTTCTTC.

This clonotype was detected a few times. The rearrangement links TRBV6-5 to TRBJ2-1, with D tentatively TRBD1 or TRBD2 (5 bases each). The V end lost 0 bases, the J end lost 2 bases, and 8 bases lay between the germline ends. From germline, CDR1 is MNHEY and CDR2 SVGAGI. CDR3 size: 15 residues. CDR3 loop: CASSYSGRPYNEQFF. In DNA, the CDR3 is TGTGCCAGCAGTTACTCGGGACGCCCCTACAATGAGCAGTTCTTC.

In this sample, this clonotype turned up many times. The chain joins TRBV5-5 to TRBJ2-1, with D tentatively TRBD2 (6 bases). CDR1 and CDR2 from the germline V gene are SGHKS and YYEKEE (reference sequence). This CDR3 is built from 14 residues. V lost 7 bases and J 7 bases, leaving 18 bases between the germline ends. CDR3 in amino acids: CASHPRERGNEQFF. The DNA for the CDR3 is TGTGCCAGCCACCCCCGGGAACGGGGGAATGAGCAGTTCTTC. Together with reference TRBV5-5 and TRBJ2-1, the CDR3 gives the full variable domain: DAGVTQSPTHLIKTRGQQVTLRCSPISGHKSVSWYQQVLGQGPQFIFQYYEKEERGRGNFPDRFSARQFPNYSSELNVNALLLGDSALYLCASHPRERGNEQFFGPGTRLTVL.

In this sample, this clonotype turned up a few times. CDR3 sequence reads: CAITDGRFNSNQPQHF. CDR3 nucleotide sequence: TGTGCCATCACTGACGGACGCTTCAATAGCAATCAGCCCCAGCATTTT. The chain has TRBV10-3 and TRBJ1-5, with no clear D. CDR1 is ENHRY and CDR2 is SYGVKD in the germline V gene. The CDR3 sequence is 16 residues long. Between the trimmed V and J ends, which lost 7 bases and 0 bases, there was a span of 16 bases.

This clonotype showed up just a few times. The CDR3 DNA reads as TGTGCCATCAGAGCCGACAGGGTCGAGCCCCAGCATTTT. Protein: CAIRADRVEPQHF. This chain joins TRBV10-3 and TRBJ1-5, with 7 positions matching TRBD1. This CDR3 has 13 amino acids. Germline V gene lookup returns CDR1 ENHRY and CDR2 SYGVKD. V shed 6 bases, J shed 8 bases, and the junction held 7 bases outside the gene matches.

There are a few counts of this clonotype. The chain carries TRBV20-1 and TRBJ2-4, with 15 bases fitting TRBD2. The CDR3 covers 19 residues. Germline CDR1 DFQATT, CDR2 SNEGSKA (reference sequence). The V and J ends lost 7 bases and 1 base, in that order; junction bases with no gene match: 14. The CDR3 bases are TGCAGTGGAGGCTCTCACGGACTAGCGGGAGGGCCGGCCAAAAACATTCAGTACTTC. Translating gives CSGGSHGLAGGPAKNIQYF.